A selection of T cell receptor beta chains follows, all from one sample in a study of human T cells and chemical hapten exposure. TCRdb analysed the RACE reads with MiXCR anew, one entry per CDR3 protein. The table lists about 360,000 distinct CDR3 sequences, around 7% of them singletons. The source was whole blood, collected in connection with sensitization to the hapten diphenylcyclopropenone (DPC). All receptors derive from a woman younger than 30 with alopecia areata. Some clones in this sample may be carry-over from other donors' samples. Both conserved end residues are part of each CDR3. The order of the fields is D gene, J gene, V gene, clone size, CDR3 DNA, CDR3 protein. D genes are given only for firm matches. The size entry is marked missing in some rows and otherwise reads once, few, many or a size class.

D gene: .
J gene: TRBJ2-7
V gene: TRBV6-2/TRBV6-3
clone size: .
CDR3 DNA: TGTGCCAGCAGTCGGGGGCTCAGCTCCTACGAGCAGTACTTC
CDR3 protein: CASSRGLSSYEQYF

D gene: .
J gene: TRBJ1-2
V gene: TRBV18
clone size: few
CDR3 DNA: TGTGCCAGCTCACCACTCGGCCAGGACGGCTATGGCTACACCTTC
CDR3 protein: CASSPLGQDGYGYTF

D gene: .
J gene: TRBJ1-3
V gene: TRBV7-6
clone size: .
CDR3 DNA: TGTGCCAGCAGCTTACAGGATCTCTCTGGAAACACCATATATTTT
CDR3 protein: CASSLQDLSGNTIYF

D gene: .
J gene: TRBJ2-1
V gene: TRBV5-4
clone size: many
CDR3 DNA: TGTGCCAGCAGCTTGCTGACAGGTGAGGATGAGCAGTTCTTC
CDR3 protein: CASSLLTGEDEQFF

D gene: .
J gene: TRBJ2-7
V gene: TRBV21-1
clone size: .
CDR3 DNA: TGTGCCAGCAGCCAACCCAGCCCCGGGGTCACGACCTACGAGCAGTACTTC
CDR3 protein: CASSQPSPGVTTYEQYF

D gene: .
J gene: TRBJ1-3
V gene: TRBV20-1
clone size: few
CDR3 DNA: TGCAGTGCTAGAGATTGGACAGCTGGAAACACCATATATTTT
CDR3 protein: CSARDWTAGNTIYF

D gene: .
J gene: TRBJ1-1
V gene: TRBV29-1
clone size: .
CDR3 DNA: TGCAGCGTAGGATTGTCACCGAACACTGAAGCTTTCTTT
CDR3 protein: CSVGLSPNTEAFF

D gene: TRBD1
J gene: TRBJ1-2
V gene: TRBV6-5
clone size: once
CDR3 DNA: TGTGCCAGCAGTGCGACAGGGTGGGGATATGGCTACACCTTC
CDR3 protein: CASSATGWGYGYTF

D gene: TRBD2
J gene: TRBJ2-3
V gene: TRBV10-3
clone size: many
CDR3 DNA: TGTGCCATCACCGAGAGCGGGGGCGTCACAGATACGCAGTATTTT
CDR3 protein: CAITESGGVTDTQYF

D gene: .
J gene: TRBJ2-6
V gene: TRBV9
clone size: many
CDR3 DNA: TGTGCCAGCAGCGTACCATTGGGGGACTTCGCTTTC
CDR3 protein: CASSVPLGDFAF

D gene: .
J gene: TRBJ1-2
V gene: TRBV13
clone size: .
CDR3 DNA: TGTGCCAGCAGCTTAGGCTTCGAGGACATAACTAACTATGGCTACACCTTC
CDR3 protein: CASSLGFEDITNYGYTF

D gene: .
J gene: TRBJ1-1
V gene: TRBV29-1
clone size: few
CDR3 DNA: TGCAGCGTTGAAAACACTGAAGCTTTCTTT
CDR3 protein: CSVENTEAFF

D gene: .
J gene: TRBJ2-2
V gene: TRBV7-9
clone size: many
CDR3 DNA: TGTGCCAGCAGCTCACCGGGAAGACGAACCGGGGAGCTGTTTTTT
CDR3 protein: CASSSPGRRTGELFF

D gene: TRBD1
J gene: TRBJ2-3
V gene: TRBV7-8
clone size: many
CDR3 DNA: TGTGCCAGCAGCCCCCGGACAGGGACAGATACGCAGTATTTT
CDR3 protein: CASSPRTGTDTQYF

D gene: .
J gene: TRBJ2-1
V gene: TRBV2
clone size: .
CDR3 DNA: TGTGCCGGGAGAGCCTGTGGTTCCTACAATGAGCAGTTCTTC
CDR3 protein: CAGRACGSYNEQFF

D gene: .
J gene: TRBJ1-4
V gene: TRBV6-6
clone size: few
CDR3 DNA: TGTGCCAGCAGTGGGGCATCCTCTAATGAAAAACTGTTTTTT
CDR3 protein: CASSGASSNEKLFF

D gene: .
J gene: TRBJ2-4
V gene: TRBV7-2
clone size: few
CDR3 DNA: TGTGCCAGCAGCTTAAAGTTTACTGCCAAAAACATTCAGTACTTC
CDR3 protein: CASSLKFTAKNIQYF

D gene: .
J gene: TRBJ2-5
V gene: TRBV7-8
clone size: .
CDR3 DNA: TGTGCCAGCAGCTCCGAAGGCCAGAAAGAGACCCAGTACTTC
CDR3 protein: CASSSEGQKETQYF

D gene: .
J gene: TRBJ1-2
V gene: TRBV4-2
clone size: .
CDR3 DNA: TGTGCCAGCAGCCAGTCGGATAACTATGGCTACACCTTC
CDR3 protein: CASSQSDNYGYTF

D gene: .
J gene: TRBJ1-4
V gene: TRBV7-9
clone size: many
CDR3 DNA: TGTGCCAGCAGCTTAGGTTACGGGGCAACTAATGAAAAACTGTTTTTT
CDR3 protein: CASSLGYGATNEKLFF

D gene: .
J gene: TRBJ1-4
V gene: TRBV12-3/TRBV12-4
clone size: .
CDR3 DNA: TGTGCCAGCAGTGAGGGTGCTACCCTGGTAAAACTGTTTTTT
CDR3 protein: CASSEGATLVKLFF

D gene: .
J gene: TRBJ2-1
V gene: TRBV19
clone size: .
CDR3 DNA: TGTGCCAGTAGTTCCTCGGGACGCCGGATTTCCTACAATGAGCAGTTCTTC
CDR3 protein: CASSSSGRRISYNEQFF

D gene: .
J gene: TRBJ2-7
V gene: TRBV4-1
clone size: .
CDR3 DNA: TGCGCCAGCAGCCAAGCGGAGGGGGCGTTTGTCCACTTC
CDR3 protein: CASSQAEGAFVHF

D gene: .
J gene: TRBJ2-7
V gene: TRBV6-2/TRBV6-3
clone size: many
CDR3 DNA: TGTGCCAGCAGTCCCTTCGTGGAGCAGTACTTC
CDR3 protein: CASSPFVEQYF

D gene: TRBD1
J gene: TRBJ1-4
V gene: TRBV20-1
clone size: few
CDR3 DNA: TGCAGTGCTAGAGAACCTAGGACAGGGGGGGTAGAAAAACTGTTTTTT
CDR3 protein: CSAREPRTGGVEKLFF

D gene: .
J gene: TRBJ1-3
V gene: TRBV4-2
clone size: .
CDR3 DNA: TGTGCCAGCAGCCAGTCACCGAAGAGCTCTGGAAACACCATATATTTT
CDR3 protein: CASSQSPKSSGNTIYF

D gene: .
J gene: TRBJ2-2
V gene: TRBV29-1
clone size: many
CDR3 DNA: TGCAGCGTTCTGGATGTTGGCGGGGAGCTGTTTTTT
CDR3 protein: CSVLDVGGELFF

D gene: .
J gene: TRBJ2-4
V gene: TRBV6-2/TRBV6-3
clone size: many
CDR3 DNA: TGTGCCAGCAGTTACCACTTACAAAACATTCAGTACTTC
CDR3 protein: CASSYHLQNIQYF

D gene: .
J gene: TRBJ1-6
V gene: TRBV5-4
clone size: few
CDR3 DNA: TGTGCCAGCAGCCCCGACAGAACCTATAATTCACCCCTCCACTTT
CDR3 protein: CASSPDRTYNSPLHF

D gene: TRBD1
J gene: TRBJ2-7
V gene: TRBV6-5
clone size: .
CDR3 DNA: TGTGCCAGCAGTTTCCCGGGACAGGGCTCCTACGAGCAGTACTTC
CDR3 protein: CASSFPGQGSYEQYF

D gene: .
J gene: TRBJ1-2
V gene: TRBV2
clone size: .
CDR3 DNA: TGTGCCAGCAGTGAACGGGCTCCGGGGGGCTACACCTTC
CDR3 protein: CASSERAPGGYTF